This T cell receptor beta chain was identified in a study of spatial heterogeneity in lung cancer. Study-wide findings and caveats: Tumoral mutation counts were tracked by counts of expanded intratumoral alpha and beta TCRs.

Remarks on this clonotype: Its antigen is currently unknown. Because the library targeted alpha chains, this beta chain is an off-target read whose size means little.

TCRdb itself ran the 5' RACE reads through MiXCR, one entry per CDR3 protein. The sample carries 15,000 to 20,000 distinct CDR3 sequences, 9.6% recorded once. Time point specified: sample taken at primary tumor resection. Trimming pared 6 bases from V and 3 bases from J, leaving 12 bases between. Germline CDR1 is MDHEN and CDR2 is SYDVKM. The length of the CDR3 is 14 residues. This receptor was obtained from a female donor with early-stage non-small cell lung cancer. V gene TRBV28 combines with J gene TRBJ1-5, with no clear D. The sequencing used lung tumor tissue, collected at surgery. The CDR3 loop is CASRLGGINQPQHF. The CDR3 DNA is TGTGCCAGCAGATTGGGAGGGATCAATCAGCCCCAGCATTTT.